The 18 T cell receptor beta chains presented below share a single source sample, sequenced in a study of T-cell reconstitution after alpha-beta-depleted transplantation in children. Preparation of the TCRbeta library was carried out with unique molecular identifiers. TCRdb itself ran the PCR reads through MiXCR, one entry per CDR3 protein. The sample holds about 290,000 distinct CDR3 sequences; about 9.4% are singletons and the top ten take less than 8%. The sequences come from PBMCs, collected before TCRalphabeta/CD19-depleted stem cell transplant. The receptors originated from a boy in the first two years of life with acute myeloid leukemia, due to receive a stem cell transplant.

In this sample, this clonotype turned up many times. Here the CDR3 reads CASSWAGTSGASYYEQYF. The CDR3, as DNA: TGTGCCAGCAGTTGGGCCGGGACTAGCGGAGCTTCCTACTACGAGCAGTACTTC. This chain links TRBV6-5 with TRBJ2-7; 11 bases line up with TRBD2. CDR3 length equals 18 residues. Trimming at V came to 4 bases and at J to 3 bases, leaving 14 bases not matched to a gene. Germline values: CDR1 MNHEY, CDR2 SVGAGI.

This clonotype was detected many times. V is TRBV7-3 and J is TRBJ2-3, with 9 bases matching TRBD2. Germline assignment: CDR1 SGHTA and CDR2 FQGTGA. The CDR3 runs to 15 residues. Losses at the gene ends were 5 bases for V and 3 bases for J; bases not matched to a gene: 6. DNA of the CDR3: TGTGCCAGCAGCCGGGGACTAGCTAGGACAGATACGCAGTATTTT. Its translation is CASSRGLARTDTQYF.

The V and J genes are TRBV12-3 or TRBV12-4 and TRBJ2-7, with a weak D call TRBD1 (5 bases). This CDR3 has 15 residues. Trimming took 3 bases from V and 0 from J, leaving 12 bases between them. In nucleotides, the CDR3 is TGTGCCAGCAGTTTCAGGACACGGCCCTCCTACGAGCAGTACTTC. Translated: CASSFRTRPSYEQYF.

This clonotype was seen at least ten times. The genes are TRBV30 and TRBJ2-1; D may be TRBD2 (6 bases). The CDR3 has 14 residues. Germline V CDR1 and CDR2: GTSNPN, SVGIG (reference sequence). Between the trimmed V and J ends, which lost 3 bases and 6 bases, there was a span of 15 bases. Written as DNA, the CDR3 is TGTGCCTGGAGAGCCCCTCTAGCGATCAATGAGCAGTTCTTC. Translating gives CAWRAPLAINEQFF.

This clonotype was counted many times. V is TRBV29-1 and J is TRBJ2-2; the D is unclear. There are 14 residues in the CDR3. The V end lost 1 base, the J end lost 0 bases, and 6 bases lay between the germline ends. Germline V gene sequence: CDR1 SQVTM, CDR2 ANQGSEA. This chain's CDR3 is CSVEGGSNTGELFF. In nucleotides, the CDR3 is TGCAGCGTTGAAGGGGGATCGAACACCGGGGAGCTGTTTTTT.

This clonotype showed up just a few times. The chain couples TRBV7-9 to TRBJ2-7; D uncertain. The V end was cut by 4 bases, the J end by 5 bases, with 6 bases between. This CDR3 is built from 11 residues. Per germline, CDR1 SEHNR and CDR2 FQNEAQ (reference sequence). CDR3 loop: CASSSWDEQYF. The CDR3 DNA is TGTGCCAGCAGCTCTTGGGACGAGCAGTACTTC.

The sample holds a few counts of this clonotype. This chain uses TRBV19 with TRBJ2-2; no firm D call. Trimming took off 10 bases at V and 0 bases at J, with 15 bases between the two ends. CDR3 length: 15 amino acids. Germline V gene lookup returns CDR1 LNHDA and CDR2 SQIVND (reference sequence). The CDR3 spells CATRWSDANTGELFF. The CDR3 bases are TGTGCCACCCGATGGAGCGACGCGAACACCGGGGAGCTGTTTTTT.

This clonotype has only a few counts. The chain uses TRBV11-2 and TRBJ2-7; TRBD2 agrees at 12 bases. J lost 0 bases, V lost 4 bases, and 4 bases had no gene match. Germline CDR1 is SGHAT and CDR2 is FQNNGV. This CDR3 spans 16 amino acids. CDR3 amino acids: CASSSRLAGVSYEQYF. Here the CDR3 DNA reads TGTGCCAGCAGCTCCCGACTAGCGGGGGTCTCCTACGAGCAGTACTTC.

In its sample, this clonotype was seen many times. The chain recombines TRBV28 with TRBJ2-6; no clear D gene. Germline CDR1 reads MDHEN; CDR2 reads SYDVKM. The CDR3 extends over 16 amino acids. The germline V and J ends were trimmed by 5 bases and 0 bases, with 11 bases remaining between them. The CDR3 loop reads CASSPWQHSGANVLTF. CDR3 sequence (DNA): TGTGCCAGCAGTCCTTGGCAGCACTCTGGGGCCAACGTCCTGACTTTC.

This clonotype was observed at least ten times. This chain connects TRBV6-5 to TRBJ2-2; D perhaps matches TRBD2 (6 bases). Germline CDR1 MNHEY, CDR2 SVGAGI. The CDR3 consists of 16 residues. V dropped 0 bases and J dropped 0 bases, with 8 bases sitting between them. As DNA, the CDR3 is TGTGCCAGCAGTTACTCGAGCGGGTCGAACACCGGGGAGCTGTTTTTT. The encoded protein is CASSYSSGSNTGELFF.

This clonotype was picked up many times. J is TRBJ1-1 and V is TRBV3-1; 7 positions match TRBD1. The CDR3 is 14 residues long. Germline CDR1 LGHDT, CDR2 YNNKEL (reference sequence). J was trimmed by 1 base and V by 4 bases; bases with no gene match: 3. CDR3 sequence reads: CASSPRDRNTEAFF. The CDR3 nucleotides read TGTGCCAGCAGCCCCAGGGACAGGAACACTGAAGCTTTCTTT.

This clonotype showed up many times. This rearrangement joins TRBV7-3 to TRBJ2-2; 11 bases match TRBD2. Germline assignment: CDR1 SGHTA and CDR2 FQGTGA. The V segment lost 3 bases and the J segment 7 bases; nucleotides outside the gene matches: 4. The CDR3 is 15 amino acids. CDR3 nucleotide sequence: TGTGCCAGCAGCTTTAGCGGGGGGGCCAACGGGGAGCTGTTTTTT. It yields the protein CASSFSGGANGELFF.

This clonotype was seen ten or more times. The chain is built from TRBV6-5 and TRBJ2-7; 9 positions agree with TRBD1. The CDR3 covers 14 residues. Germline trimming cut 8 bases from V and 0 bases from J; bases unmatched to any gene: 5. The germline V gene encodes CDR1 MNHEY and CDR2 SVGAGI. As DNA, the CDR3 is TGTGCCAGCTGCCGGGACAGGGTCTCCTACGAGCAGTACTTC. Its translation is CASCRDRVSYEQYF.

This clonotype was observed many times. The rearrangement uses TRBV19 and TRBJ2-2; D might be TRBD1 (6 bases). The CDR3 is made up of 15 amino acids. V dropped 5 bases and J dropped 2 bases, with 12 bases sitting between them. The germline CDR1 and CDR2 sequences are LNHDA and SQIVND (reference sequence). DNA of the CDR3: TGTGCCAGTAGTCTACAGGGCCCTAACACCGGGGAGCTGTTTTTT. It translates to CASSLQGPNTGELFF.

This clonotype was seen ten or more times. V is TRBV7-2 and J is TRBJ2-7; no firm D call. V shed 2 bases and J shed 3 bases, with 2 bases lying between them. CDR3 length equals 11 residues. CDR1 and CDR2 (germline): SGHTA, FQGNSA. CDR3 in amino acids: CASSLHYEQYF. CDR3 in DNA: TGTGCCAGCAGCTTACACTACGAGCAGTACTTC.

This clonotype showed up many times. The chain is built from TRBV20-1 and TRBJ2-5, with unresolved D. Germline V CDR1 and CDR2: DFQATT, SNEGSKA (reference sequence). This CDR3 spans 12 amino acids. V dropped 7 bases and J dropped 1 base, with 10 bases sitting between them. Here the CDR3 DNA reads TGCAGTGTTCTACGTTCCCAAGAGACCCAGTACTTC. It translates to CSVLRSQETQYF.

The J gene is TRBJ2-2, the V gene TRBV9; 15 bases agree with TRBD2. The V and J ends lost 4 bases and 11 bases, in that order; junction bases with no gene match: 9. CDR1 is SGDLS, CDR2 YYNGEE, per germline. This CDR3 region has 16 residues. The CDR3 nucleotides are TGTGCCAGCAGCCCTACGGGACTAGCGGGAGGACCCGAGCTGTTTTTT. This codes for CASSPTGLAGGPELFF.

This chain connects TRBV18 to TRBJ2-1; maybe TRBD2 (6 bases). Deletions cut 1 base from V and 8 bases from J, with 6 bases between. The CDR3 consists of 12 residues. The germline V gene encodes CDR1 KGHSH and CDR2 LQKENI. The CDR3 region is CASSPREDEQFF. The CDR3 DNA reads as TGTGCCAGCTCACCACGGGAGGATGAGCAGTTCTTC.